The clone carrying this T cell receptor beta chain has only one observation. Its antigen is undetermined. This entry belongs to a study of cytomegalovirus exposure and HLA in healthy donors. Notes on the study in general: Confirmation in vitro established that three CMV-associated chains were specific for CMV antigens. Most sequenced TCRs were rare (though some public TCRs occurred in many donors). Subsequent analysis found a tendency for first-cohort TCR clusters to co-occur within the approximately 130 validation repertoires.

V was clipped by 3 bases and J by 11 bases, with 19 bases between them. The CDR3 runs 14 residues. Germline V gene sequence: CDR1 LNHDA, CDR2 SQIVND (reference sequence). The donors were part of the validation cohort, which consisted of over a hundred subjects and was separate from the first cohort of about 670 subjects. TCRdb's copy holds only in-frame clones and misses some; the assay was immunoSEQ multiplex PCR. The sample carries approximately 98,000 clones, around 82% recorded once. The receptor was derived from a woman aged 18-29 years in good health and CMV-seronegative. V gene TRBV19 combines with J gene TRBJ1-1; tentative D call: TRBD1 (6 bases). Sample: PBMCs. CDR3 amino acids: CASSIEPGQKAAFF. CDR3 nucleotides: TGTGCCAGTAGTATTGAACCGGGACAAAAAGCGGCTTTCTTT.